This T cell receptor (beta chain) emerged from a study of blood T cell repertoires in COVID-19. Study details: COVID-19 samples, acute and convalescent, were from the United States, Italy and Spain.

Some clones are missing from TCRdb's copy, which holds only in-frame ones; the method was immunoSEQ multiplex PCR. The sample consists of approximately 430,000 clones, 70% to 90% of them appearing once. The CDR3 covers 17 residues. V lost 1 base to trimming and J lost 10 bases; unmatched junction nucleotides: 11. In germline, CDR1 is MGHRA, CDR2 YSYEKL. The V and J genes are TRBV4-1 and TRBJ2-1; 12 nucleotides agree with TRBD1. The clonotype comes from a woman aged 25 to 39 with active or convalescent COVID-19. The sequenced sample consisted of peripheral blood. CDR3 loop: CASSQVYEGQGAGEQFF. The CDR3 bases are TGCGCCAGCAGCCAAGTATACGAGGGACAGGGGGCTGGAGAGCAGTTCTTC.